The clone carrying this T cell receptor beta chain was recorded a few times. The target antigen is unknown. Clones were sequenced by immunoSEQ multiplex PCR, and TCRdb holds only the in-frame ones, with some missing. This table has 10,000 to 15,000 clones, approximately 90% appearing once. The record originates from a study of OX40 agonist ivuxolimab in advanced cancers. At the level of the study: Patients undergoing dose escalation presented with hepatocellular carcinoma, melanoma, renal cell or head and neck cancer.

V lost 0 bases to trimming and J lost 3 bases, with 10 bases between them. Germline CDR1 is SGHNT and CDR2 is YYREEE (reference sequence). CDR3 length equals 16 residues. Study results and limitations: Clonal expansion by week 6 occurred in CD4+ and CD8+ blood T cells (at 0.1 to 3.0 mg/kg).

The chain employs TRBV5-4 and TRBJ2-6; the D gene is possibly TRBD2 (5 bases). The TCR sequence derives from an adult with an advanced solid tumor such as melanoma, head and neck, liver or kidney cancer. Sequenced here: CD4+ or CD8+ T cells sorted from blood, sampled in a trial of the OX40 agonist ivuxolimab. The CDR3 nucleotides read TGTGCCAGCAGCTTGGAGTCTAGCAATGGGGCCAACGTCCTGACTTTC. Translation gives CASSLESSNGANVLTF.